This T cell receptor beta chain was retrieved from a study of blood T cell repertoires in COVID-19. Using immunoSEQ multiplex PCR, the repertoire was profiled, and TCRdb retains in-frame clones only, with some absent. The table records 200,000 to 250,000 clones, approximately 87% of them present only once. This clone was recorded only once. The CDR3 is 15 residues long. The V gene's germline CDR1 is LNHDA and CDR2 SQIVND (reference sequence). The J segment lost 2 bases and the V segment lost 6 bases, leaving 10 bases of the junction unmatched. The sample consisted of peripheral blood. V gene TRBV19 combines with J gene TRBJ2-7; 7 bases map to TRBD2. The TCR was taken from a woman aged 45 to 65 with acute or convalescent COVID-19. DNA of the CDR3: TGTGCCAGTAGCCAAAAGCGGGATAGTACCTACGAGCAGTACTTC. Translation: CASSQKRDSTYEQYF.